A single sample gave rise to the 19 T cell receptor beta chains below, sequenced in a study of cytomegalovirus exposure and HLA in healthy donors. 60 Vbeta and 13 Jbeta primers were used in PCR. The repertoire was sequenced with immunoSEQ multiplex PCR; TCRdb's copy has only in-frame clones and lacks some. This sample carries roughly 73,000 clones, 84% of them seen once, and the ten largest clones take 2% to 3%. Specimen: PBMCs. The receptors were sampled from a woman in her fifties or sixties in good health and CMV-seronegative.

The chain is built from TRBV18 and TRBJ1-2, with a possible D match to TRBD1 (5 bases). Germline assignment: CDR1 KGHSH and CDR2 LQKENI. Trimming stripped 8 bases from V and 3 bases from J, with 10 bases between. There are 12 residues in the CDR3. Here the CDR3 reads CASEGRDYGYTF. The CDR3 DNA sequence: TGTGCCAGCGAGGGGAGGGACTATGGCTACACCTTC.

The chain has TRBV7-6 and TRBJ2-7; 10 bases match TRBD2. CDR3 length equals 15 residues. The germline CDR1 and CDR2 sequences are SGHVS and FNYEAQ. V lost 1 base and J lost 2; bases outside the gene matches: 2. The CDR3 spells CASSLGLAGAYEQYF. Here the CDR3 DNA reads TGTGCCAGCAGCTTAGGGCTAGCGGGAGCCTACGAGCAGTACTTC.

The rearrangement uses TRBV29-1 and TRBJ2-6, with TRBD2 identical over 10 bases. V lost 4 bases to trimming and J lost 3 bases; unmatched junction nucleotides: 3. The CDR3 sequence is 15 residues long. CDR1 is SQVTM and CDR2 is ANQGSEA in the germline V gene. The CDR3 region is CSVGLAGGGANVLTF. Here the CDR3 DNA reads TGCAGCGTTGGACTAGCGGGCGGTGGGGCCAACGTCCTGACTTTC.

V is TRBV5-4 and J is TRBJ2-6, with 11 positions matching TRBD1. CDR1 is SGHNT, CDR2 YYREEE, per germline (reference sequence). The V segment lost 4 bases and the J segment 0 bases; nucleotides outside the gene matches: 6. This CDR3 is 18 amino acids long. CDR3 loop: CASSAGQGASSGANVLTF. The CDR3 DNA reads as TGTGCCAGCAGCGCTGGACAGGGGGCTTCCTCTGGGGCCAACGTCCTGACTTTC.

This clone was seen a few times. This chain links TRBV5-4 with TRBJ2-2; TRBD1 matches 9 bases. The CDR3 runs to 16 residues. After removal of 3 bases from V and 3 bases from J, the junction contained 6 bases not matched to a gene. The germline CDR1 and CDR2 sequences are SGHNT and YYREEE (reference sequence). In nucleotides, the CDR3 is TGTGCCAGCAGCTCCGCACAGGGGGCTGACACCGGGGAGCTGTTTTTT. Translating gives CASSSAQGADTGELFF. Supplemented by reference TRBV5-4 and TRBJ2-2, the full variable domain reads ETGVTQSPTHLIKTRGQQVTLRCSSQSGHNTVSWYQQALGQGPQFIFQYYREEENGRGNFPPRFSGLQFPNYSSELNVNALELDDSALYLCASSSAQGADTGELFFGEGSRLTVL.

This clone came up once. The gene calls are TRBV7-9 and TRBJ1-1, with 10 positions matching TRBD1. This CDR3 has 15 amino acids. Germline CDR1 SEHNR, CDR2 FQNEAQ (reference sequence). J was trimmed by 4 bases and V by 1 base; bases with no gene match: 3. The CDR3 loop is CASSLGQGAFTEAFF. CDR3 nucleotides: TGTGCCAGCAGCTTAGGACAGGGGGCCTTCACTGAAGCTTTCTTT.

The V call is TRBV6-6, the J call TRBJ1-2; tentative D call: TRBD1 (5 bases). Deletions cut 2 bases from V and 0 bases from J, with 13 bases between. The length of the CDR3 is 16 residues. CDR1 and CDR2 (germline): MNHNY, SVGAGI (reference sequence). The CDR3 region is CASSYPDRDSNYGYTF. The CDR3 DNA is TGTGCCAGCAGTTACCCCGACAGAGATTCTAACTATGGCTACACCTTC.

The rearrangement links TRBV14 to TRBJ2-3; TRBD2 aligns across 7 bases. The CDR3 extends over 13 amino acids. CDR1 SGHDN and CDR2 FVKESK come from the germline V gene. With V trimmed by 6 bases and J by 5 bases, 5 bases remained unmatched. Written as DNA, the CDR3 is TGTGCCAGCAGTGGACTAGGTCTAGATACGCAGTATTTT. Translation: CASSGLGLDTQYF.

J is TRBJ2-1 and V is TRBV15; 7 bases line up with TRBD1. The CDR3 covers 14 residues. From germline, CDR1 is LNHNV and CDR2 YYDKDF (reference sequence). With 3 bases clipped from V and 9 bases from J, the junction kept 8 bases outside the gene matches. CDR3 protein: CATSRLRGLTEQFF. The CDR3, as DNA: TGTGCCACCAGCAGGCTCAGGGGGTTGACTGAGCAGTTCTTC.

This clone was recorded a few times. The V call is TRBV28, the J call TRBJ2-7; 9 bases agree with TRBD2. J lost 3 bases, V lost 2 bases, and 11 bases had no gene match. The germline V gene has CDR1 MDHEN and CDR2 SYDVKM. This CDR3 has 17 amino acids. CDR3 nucleotides: TGTGCCAGCAGTTTACTAGCGGGACACCTCGTTAACTACGAGCAGTACTTC. This codes for CASSLLAGHLVNYEQYF. The whole variable domain, remainder taken from reference TRBV28 and TRBJ2-7, is DVKVTQSSRYLVKRTGEKVFLECVQDMDHENMFWYRQDPGLGLRLIYFSYDVKMKEKGDIPEGYSVSREKKERFSLILESASTNQTSMYLCASSLLAGHLVNYEQYFGPGTRLTVT.

The chain couples TRBV9 to TRBJ2-3, with 7 bases aligning to TRBD2. Losses at the gene ends were 1 base for V and 3 bases for J; bases not matched to a gene: 11. This CDR3 spans 17 amino acids. From germline, CDR1 is SGDLS and CDR2 YYNGEE. This chain's CDR3 is CASSVSPGRERTDTQYF. In DNA form, the CDR3 reads TGTGCCAGCAGCGTATCCCCCGGGCGGGAGAGGACAGATACGCAGTATTTT.

The gene calls are TRBV7-9 and TRBJ2-7, with TRBD1 matching over 9 bases. CDR3 length: 15 amino acids. J was trimmed by 4 bases and V by 4 bases; bases with no gene match: 8. Germline lookup yields CDR1 SEHNR and CDR2 FQNEAQ (reference sequence). The CDR3 protein is CASSSLEGQGYEQYF. CDR3 DNA: TGTGCCAGCAGCTCCCTTGAGGGACAGGGTTACGAGCAGTACTTC.

The chain employs TRBV19 and TRBJ2-1; weak D call: TRBD1 (6 bases). The ends were cut back, 4 bases at V and 8 bases at J, with 12 bases in the middle. Looked up from germline, CDR1 is LNHDA and CDR2 is SQIVND (reference sequence). The CDR3 has 13 amino acids. The CDR3 DNA reads as TGTGCCAGTAGTAAAACAGGGATTCATGAGCAGTTCTTC. Translating gives CASSKTGIHEQFF.

This rearrangement joins TRBV28 to TRBJ2-7, with 8 bases fitting TRBD2. The CDR3 sequence is 15 residues long. Germline CDR1 and CDR2: MDHEN and SYDVKM. V lost 3 bases, J lost 3 bases, and 7 bases stayed unmatched. The CDR3 DNA reads as TGTGCCAGCAGTTTTATGGCGGGAGGTGTCTACGAGCAGTACTTC. Protein sequence: CASSFMAGGVYEQYF.

The chain uses TRBV25-1 and TRBJ2-7; TRBD2 matches at 10 bases. The CDR3 runs 15 residues. The germline gives CDR1 MGHDK, CDR2 SYGVNS. Unmatched junction bases numbered 7, after V lost 7 bases and J lost 1 base. CDR3 in DNA: TGTGCCAGCAAAAGCGGGAGGGCCGGGTCCTACGAGCAGTACTTC. Residues: CASKSGRAGSYEQYF.

The chain is built from TRBV19 and TRBJ1-2; TRBD1 agrees at 8 bases. V lost 5 bases and J lost 4; bases outside the gene matches: 12. CDR1 LNHDA and CDR2 SQIVND come from the germline V gene (reference sequence). The length of the CDR3 is 16 residues. CDR3 in amino acids: CASSLLDRGRGYGYTF. For the CDR3, the DNA is TGTGCCAGTAGTCTGCTTGACAGGGGAAGGGGCTATGGCTACACCTTC.

V gene TRBV5-1 combines with J gene TRBJ1-3; 9 bases align to TRBD1. CDR1 SGHRS and CDR2 YFSETQ come from the germline V gene. Unmatched junction bases numbered 6, after V lost 4 bases and J lost 4 bases. The CDR3 extends over 15 amino acids. As DNA, the CDR3 is TGCGCCAGCAGCCAGACAGGGGGTGAGGGAAACACCATATATTTT. It translates to CASSQTGGEGNTIYF.

The chain uses TRBV6-1 and TRBJ1-2; D unresolved. The germline V and J ends were trimmed by 2 bases and 7 bases, with 8 bases remaining between them. In germline, CDR1 is MNHNS, CDR2 SASEGT. The CDR3 is 12 residues long. The CDR3 DNA follows: TGTGCCAGCAGTGAAATGACTGGTGGCTACACCTTC. Its protein is CASSEMTGGYTF.

The chain links TRBV29-1 to TRBJ2-1; 7 bases map to TRBD1. Germline CDR1 is SQVTM and CDR2 is ANQGSEA. V shed 7 bases and J 16 bases; nucleotides not matched to a gene: 10. This CDR3 has 10 residues. The DNA of the CDR3 is TGCAGCGGGACCCGGGACAGAGCATTCTTC. Protein: CSGTRDRAFF.